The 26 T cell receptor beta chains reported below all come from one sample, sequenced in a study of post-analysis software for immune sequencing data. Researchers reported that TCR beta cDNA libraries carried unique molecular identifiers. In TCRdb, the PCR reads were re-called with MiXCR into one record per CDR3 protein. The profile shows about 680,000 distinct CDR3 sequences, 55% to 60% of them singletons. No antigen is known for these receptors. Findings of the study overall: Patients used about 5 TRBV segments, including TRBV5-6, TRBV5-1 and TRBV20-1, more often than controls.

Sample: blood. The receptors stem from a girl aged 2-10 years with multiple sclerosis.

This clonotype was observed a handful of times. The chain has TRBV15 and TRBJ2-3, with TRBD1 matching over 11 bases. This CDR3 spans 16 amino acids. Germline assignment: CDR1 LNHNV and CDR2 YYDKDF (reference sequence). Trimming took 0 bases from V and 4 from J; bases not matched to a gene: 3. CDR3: CATSRDKGQGADTQYF. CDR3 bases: TGTGCCACCAGCAGAGATAAGGGACAGGGGGCAGATACGCAGTATTTT.

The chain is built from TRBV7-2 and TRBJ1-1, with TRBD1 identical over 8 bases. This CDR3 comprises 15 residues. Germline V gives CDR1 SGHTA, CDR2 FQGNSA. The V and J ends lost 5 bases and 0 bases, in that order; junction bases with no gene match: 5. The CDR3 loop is CASSPEGQVNTEAFF. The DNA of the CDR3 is TGTGCCAGCAGCCCGGAGGGACAGGTGAACACTGAAGCTTTCTTT.

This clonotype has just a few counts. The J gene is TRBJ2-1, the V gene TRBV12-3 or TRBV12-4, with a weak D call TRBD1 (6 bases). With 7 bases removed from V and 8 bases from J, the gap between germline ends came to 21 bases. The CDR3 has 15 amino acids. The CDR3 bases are TGTGCCAGCATCCCCATCCTTGAGAGGGGGTATGAGCAGTTCTTC. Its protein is CASIPILERGYEQFF.

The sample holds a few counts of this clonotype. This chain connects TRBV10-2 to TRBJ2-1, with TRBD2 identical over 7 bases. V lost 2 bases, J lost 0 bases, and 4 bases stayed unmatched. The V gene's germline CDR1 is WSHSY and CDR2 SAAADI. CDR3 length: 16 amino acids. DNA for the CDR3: TGCGCCAGCAGTGAGGGGAGGACTAGCTCCTACAATGAGCAGTTCTTC. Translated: CASSEGRTSSYNEQFF.

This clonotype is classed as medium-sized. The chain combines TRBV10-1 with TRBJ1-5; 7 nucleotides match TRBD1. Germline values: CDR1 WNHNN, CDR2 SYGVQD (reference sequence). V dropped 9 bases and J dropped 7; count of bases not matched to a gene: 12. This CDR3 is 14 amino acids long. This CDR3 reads CARRDREGVQPQHF. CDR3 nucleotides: TGCGCCAGACGAGACAGGGAGGGAGTGCAGCCCCAGCATTTT.

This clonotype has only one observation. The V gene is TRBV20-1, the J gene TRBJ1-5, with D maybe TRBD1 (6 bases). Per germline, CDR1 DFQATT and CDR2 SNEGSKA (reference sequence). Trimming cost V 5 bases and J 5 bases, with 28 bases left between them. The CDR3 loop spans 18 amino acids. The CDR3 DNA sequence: TGCAGTGCTGGTCAGGTGGGGAATAGTGGACAGAAATATCAGCCCCAGCATTTT. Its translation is CSAGQVGNSGQKYQPQHF.

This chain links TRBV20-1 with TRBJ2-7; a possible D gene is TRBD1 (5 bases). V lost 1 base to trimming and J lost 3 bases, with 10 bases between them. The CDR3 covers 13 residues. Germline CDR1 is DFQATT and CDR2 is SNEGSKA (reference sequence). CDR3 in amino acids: CSARASQGYEQYF. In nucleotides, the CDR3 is TGCAGTGCTAGAGCGTCCCAGGGCTACGAGCAGTACTTC.

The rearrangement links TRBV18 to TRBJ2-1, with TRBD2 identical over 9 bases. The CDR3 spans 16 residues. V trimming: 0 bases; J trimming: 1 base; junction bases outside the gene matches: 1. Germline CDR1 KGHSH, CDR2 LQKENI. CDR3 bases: TGTGCCAGCTCACCACCGCGGGGGGGATCCTACAATGAGCAGTTCTTC. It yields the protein CASSPPRGGSYNEQFF.

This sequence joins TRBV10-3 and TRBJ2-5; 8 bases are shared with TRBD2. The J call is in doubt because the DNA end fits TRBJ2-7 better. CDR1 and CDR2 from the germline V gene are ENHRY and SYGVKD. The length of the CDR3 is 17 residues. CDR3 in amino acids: CAISDDGGSGSIHEQYF. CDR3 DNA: TGTGCCATCAGTGATGACGGGGGGAGCGGGAGTATCCACGAGCAGTACTTC.

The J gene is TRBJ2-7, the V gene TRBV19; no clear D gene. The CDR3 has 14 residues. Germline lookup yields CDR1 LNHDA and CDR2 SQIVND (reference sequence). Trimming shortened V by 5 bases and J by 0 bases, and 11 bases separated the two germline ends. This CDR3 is CASSSTLVSYEQYF. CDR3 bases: TGTGCCAGTAGTTCGACTCTAGTCTCCTACGAGCAGTACTTC.

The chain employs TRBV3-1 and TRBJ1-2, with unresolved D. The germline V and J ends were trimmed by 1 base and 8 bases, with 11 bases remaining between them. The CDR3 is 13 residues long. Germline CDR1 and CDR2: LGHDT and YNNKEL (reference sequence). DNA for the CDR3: TGTGCCAGCAGCCAAGTCCACAAGTTGGGCTACACCTTC. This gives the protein CASSQVHKLGYTF.

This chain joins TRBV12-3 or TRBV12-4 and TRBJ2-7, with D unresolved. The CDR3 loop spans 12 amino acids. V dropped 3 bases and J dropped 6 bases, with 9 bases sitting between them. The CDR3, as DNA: TGTGCCAGCAGTTTCGGCCCCCTCGAGCAGTACTTC. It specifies CASSFGPLEQYF.

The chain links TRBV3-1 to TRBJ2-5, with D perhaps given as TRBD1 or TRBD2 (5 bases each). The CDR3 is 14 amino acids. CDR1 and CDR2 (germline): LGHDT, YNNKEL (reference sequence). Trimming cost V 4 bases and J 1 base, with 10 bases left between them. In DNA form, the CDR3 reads TGTGCCAGCAGCCCCCCGGGGCTCCAAGAGACCCAGTACTTC. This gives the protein CASSPPGLQETQYF.

The chain's CDR3 is CASMWDLPPNEQFF. CDR3 DNA: TGTGCCAGCATGTGGGACCTTCCTCCCAATGAGCAGTTCTTC. J is TRBJ2-1 and V is TRBV2; D may match TRBD1 or TRBD2 (5 bases each). CDR1 and CDR2 from the germline V gene are SNHLY and FYNNEI. The length of the CDR3 is 14 residues. V was clipped by 7 bases and J by 6 bases, with 16 bases between them.

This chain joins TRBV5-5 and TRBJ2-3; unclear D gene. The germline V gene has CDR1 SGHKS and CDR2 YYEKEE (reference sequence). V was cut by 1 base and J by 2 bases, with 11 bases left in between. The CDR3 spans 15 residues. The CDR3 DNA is TGTGCCAGCAGCTTGCTGGTACAGCCCACAGATACGCAGTATTTT. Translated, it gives CASSLLVQPTDTQYF.

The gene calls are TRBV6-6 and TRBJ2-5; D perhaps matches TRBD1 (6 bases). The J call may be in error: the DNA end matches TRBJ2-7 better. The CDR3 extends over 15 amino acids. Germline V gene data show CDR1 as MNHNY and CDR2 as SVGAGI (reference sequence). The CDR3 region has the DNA TGTGCCAGCACTCATTCAGGCCAGGGGTTCTACGAGCAGTACTTC. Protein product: CASTHSGQGFYEQYF.

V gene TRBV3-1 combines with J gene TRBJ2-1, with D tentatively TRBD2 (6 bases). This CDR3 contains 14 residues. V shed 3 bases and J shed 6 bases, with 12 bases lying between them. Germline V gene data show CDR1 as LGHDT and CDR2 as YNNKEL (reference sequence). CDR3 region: CASSQRLGSNEQFF. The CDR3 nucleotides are TGTGCCAGCAGCCAGAGACTAGGGAGCAATGAGCAGTTCTTC.

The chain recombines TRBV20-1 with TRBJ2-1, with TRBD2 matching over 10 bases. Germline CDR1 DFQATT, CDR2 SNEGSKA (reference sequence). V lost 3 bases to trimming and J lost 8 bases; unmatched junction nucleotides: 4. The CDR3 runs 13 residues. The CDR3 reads CSARSSGSHEQFF. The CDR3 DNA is TGCAGTGCTAGGTCTAGCGGGAGCCATGAGCAGTTCTTC.

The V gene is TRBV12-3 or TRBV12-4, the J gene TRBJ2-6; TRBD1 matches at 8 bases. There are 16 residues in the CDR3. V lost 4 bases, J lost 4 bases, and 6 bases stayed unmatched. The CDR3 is CASSSGRGHGANVLTF. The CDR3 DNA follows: TGTGCCAGCAGTTCAGGCAGGGGGCACGGGGCCAACGTCCTGACTTTC.

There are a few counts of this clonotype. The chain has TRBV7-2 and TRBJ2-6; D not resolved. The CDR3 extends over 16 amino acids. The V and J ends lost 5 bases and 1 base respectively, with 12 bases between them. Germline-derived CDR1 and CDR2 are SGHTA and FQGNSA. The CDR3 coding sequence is TGTGCCAGCAGCCCTCCTTCACATTCTGGGGCCAACGTCCTGACTTTC. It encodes CASSPPSHSGANVLTF.

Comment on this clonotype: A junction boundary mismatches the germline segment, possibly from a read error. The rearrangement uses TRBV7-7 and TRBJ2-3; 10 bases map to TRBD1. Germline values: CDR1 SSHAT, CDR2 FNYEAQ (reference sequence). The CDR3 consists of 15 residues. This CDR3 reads CASSSGTGATDTQYF. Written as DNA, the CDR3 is TGTGCTAGCAGCTCGGGGACAGGGGCGACAGATACGCAGTATTTT.

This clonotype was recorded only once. The CDR3 loop reads CSVERSGETQYF. CDR3 nucleotide sequence: TGCAGCGTTGAGAGGTCCGGGGAGACCCAGTACTTC. The J gene is TRBJ2-7, the V gene TRBV29-1; D remains unclear. The J call is in doubt because the DNA end fits TRBJ2-5 better. The CDR3 is made up of 12 amino acids. Per germline, CDR1 SQVTM and CDR2 ANQGSEA.

The CDR3: CSVEARGRRETQYF. As DNA, the CDR3 is TGCAGCGTTGAAGCGAGGGGGCGGAGAGAGACCCAGTACTTC. The V call is TRBV29-1, the J call TRBJ2-5; 7 bases line up with TRBD1. Germline-derived CDR1 and CDR2 are SQVTM and ANQGSEA. The V and J ends lost 1 base and 4 bases, in that order; junction bases with no gene match: 6. The CDR3 runs 14 residues. Drawing the rest from reference TRBV29-1 and TRBJ2-5, the complete variable domain is SAVISQKPSRDICQRGTSLTIQCQVDSQVTMMFWYRQQPGQSLTLIATANQGSEATYESGFVIDKFPISRPNLTFSTLTVSNMSPEDSSIYLCSVEARGRRETQYFGPGTRLLVL.

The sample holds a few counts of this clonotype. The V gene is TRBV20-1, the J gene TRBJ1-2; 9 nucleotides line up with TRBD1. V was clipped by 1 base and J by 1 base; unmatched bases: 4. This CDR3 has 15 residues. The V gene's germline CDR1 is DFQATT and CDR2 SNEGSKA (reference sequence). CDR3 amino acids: CSARAWDRDNYGYTF. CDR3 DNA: TGCAGTGCTAGAGCCTGGGACAGGGATAACTATGGCTACACCTTC.

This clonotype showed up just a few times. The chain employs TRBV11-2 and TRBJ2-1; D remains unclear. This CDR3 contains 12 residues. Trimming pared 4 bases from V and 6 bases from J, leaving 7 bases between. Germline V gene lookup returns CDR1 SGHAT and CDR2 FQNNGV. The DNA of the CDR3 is TGTGCCAGCAGCTCATGGGCCAATGAGCAGTTCTTC. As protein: CASSSWANEQFF.

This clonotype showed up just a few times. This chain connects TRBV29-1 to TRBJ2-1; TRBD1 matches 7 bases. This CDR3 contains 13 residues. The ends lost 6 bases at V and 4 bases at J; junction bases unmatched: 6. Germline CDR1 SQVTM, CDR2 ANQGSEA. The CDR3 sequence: CSVAGGRYNEQFF. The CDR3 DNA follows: TGCAGCGTGGCAGGGGGACGTTACAATGAGCAGTTCTTC.